This T cell receptor beta chain was recorded in a study of identical twins. Study-wide points: Excess low generation probability was seen in twin-shared out-of-frame alpha sequences. While abundant cord blood beta clonotypes carried fewer insertions, memory repertoires showed no such pattern.

Regarding this clonotype: Its specificity is unknown.

Germline V gene sequence: CDR1 MNHEY, CDR2 SVGAGI. With 2 bases removed from V and 3 bases from J, the gap between germline ends came to 10 bases. The CDR3 totals 15 residues. TCRdb fed the 5' RACE reads into MiXCR, producing one record per CDR3 protein. The sample consists of around 670,000 distinct CDR3 sequences, 6.1% of them appearing once. V usage is TRBV6-5 and J usage is TRBJ2-2; D call uncertain. The sequenced sample consisted of naive T cells sorted from blood. This TCR was sampled from a man between 18 and 35 years old in good health. CDR3 residues: CASSYQPRDTGELFF. The CDR3 bases are TGTGCCAGCAGTTACCAACCGAGAGACACCGGGGAGCTGTTTTTT.